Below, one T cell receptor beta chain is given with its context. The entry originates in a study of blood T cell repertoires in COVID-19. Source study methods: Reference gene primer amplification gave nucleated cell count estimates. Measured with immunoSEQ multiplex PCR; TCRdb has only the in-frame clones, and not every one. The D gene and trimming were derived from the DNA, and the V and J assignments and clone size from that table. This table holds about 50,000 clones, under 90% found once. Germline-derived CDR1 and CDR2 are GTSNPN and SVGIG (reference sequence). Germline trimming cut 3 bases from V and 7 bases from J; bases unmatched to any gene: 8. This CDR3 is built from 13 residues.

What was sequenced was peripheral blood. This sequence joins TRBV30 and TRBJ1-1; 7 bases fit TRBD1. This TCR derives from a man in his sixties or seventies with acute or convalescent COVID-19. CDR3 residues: CAWSKTRDSEAFF. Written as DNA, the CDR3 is TGTGCCTGGAGCAAGACGAGGGACAGTGAAGCTTTCTTT.